A selection of T cell receptor beta chains follows, all from one sample in a study of cytomegalovirus exposure and HLA in healthy donors. Only in-frame clones appear in the TCRdb table, and some are missing; sequencing was by immunoSEQ multiplex PCR. The table lists more than 110,000 clones, around 75% of them singletons, with 0.95% to 1.5% in the top ten. Sequencing used PBMCs. The receptors derive from a female donor in good health and CMV-seronegative. CDR3s include the opening cysteine and the closing phenylalanine or tryptophan. D genes are given only for firm matches. The size entry is marked missing in some rows and otherwise reads once, few, many or a size class.

>NA|NA|TRBJ1-6|TRBV6-5
CASSPIRQHPSPLHF
TGTGCCAGCAGCCCAATCCGACAGCACCCTTCACCCCTCCACTTT
>NA|NA|TRBJ2-2|TRBV30
CAWSNLGNTGELFF
TGTGCCTGGAGTAACCTGGGCAACACCGGGGAGCTGTTTTTT
>TRBD2|NA|TRBJ2-5|TRBV6-5
CASSYGGRGAGETQYF
TGTGCCAGCAGTTACGGCGGGAGGGGGGCAGGGGAGACCCAGTACTTC
>NA|NA|TRBJ2-3|TRBV5-1
CASSSLIDTQYF
TGCGCCAGCAGCTCACTGATAGATACGCAGTATTTT
>TRBD2|few|TRBJ2-1|TRBV7-9
CASNLAGAINEQFF
TGTGCCAGCAATCTAGCGGGAGCTATCAATGAGCAGTTCTTC
>NA|NA|TRBJ2-7|TRBV5-1
CASSSSYEQYF
TGCGCCAGCAGCTCCAGCTACGAGCAGTACTTC
>TRBD1|NA|TRBJ2-7|TRBV5-1
CASSLAGTGAIIGDEQYF
TGCGCCAGCAGCTTGGCCGGGACAGGGGCCATCATCGGGGACGAGCAGTACTTC
>NA|few|TRBJ1-2|TRBV29-1
CSVESNRRGYTF
TGCAGCGTTGAATCTAACAGGCGTGGCTACACCTTC
>NA|NA|TRBJ1-1|TRBV1
CTSSADSSNTEAFF
TGCACCAGCAGCGCAGACAGTTCGAACACTGAAGCTTTCTTT
>NA|NA|TRBJ1-1|TRBV10-1
CASSEHSGNTEAFF
TGCGCCAGCAGTGAGCACTCGGGGAACACTGAAGCTTTCTTT
>NA|NA|TRBJ2-1|TRBV7-6
CASRDGSYNEQFF
TGTGCCAGCAGGGACGGGAGCTACAATGAGCAGTTCTTC
>NA|NA|TRBJ2-5|TRBV6-1
CASSDRGSGETQYF
TGTGCCAGCAGTGACAGGGGTTCTGGGGAGACCCAGTACTTC
>NA|NA|TRBJ2-2|TRBV5-4
CASSFIDRANTGELFF
TGTGCCAGCAGCTTCATTGACAGAGCTAACACCGGGGAGCTGTTTTTT
>NA|NA|TRBJ1-1|TRBV29-1
CSVADGGVRAFF
TGCAGCGTCGCCGATGGAGGGGTTAGAGCTTTCTTT
>NA|NA|TRBJ2-7|TRBV27
CASSAGYEQYF
TGTGCCAGCAGTGCAGGCTACGAGCAGTACTTC
>NA|NA|TRBJ1-1|TRBV6-5
CASSAGQLNTEAFF
TGTGCCAGCAGTGCCGGACAGTTGAACACTGAAGCTTTCTTT
>NA|NA|TRBJ2-7|TRBV28
CASSSRDLSYEQYF
TGTGCCAGCAGTTCCCGGGACTTATCCTACGAGCAGTACTTC
>TRBD1|once|TRBJ1-2|TRBV13
CASSFGRTGGWNGYTF
TGTGCCAGCAGCTTTGGCCGGACAGGGGGATGGAATGGCTACACCTTC
>NA|NA|TRBJ2-3|TRBV2
CASSDLGGPTQGTDTQYF
TGTGCCAGCAGTGATCTGGGCGGGCCTACCCAGGGGACAGATACGCAGTATTTT
>NA|few|TRBJ2-5|TRBV27
CASSFRGETQYF
TGTGCCAGCAGTTTTAGGGGAGAGACCCAGTACTTC
>TRBD1|NA|TRBJ2-7|TRBV7-9
CASSFGTGGSYEQYF
TGTGCCAGCAGCTTCGGGACAGGAGGATCCTACGAGCAGTACTTC
>NA|NA|TRBJ1-5|TRBV19
CASISQEGRSNQPQHF
TGTGCCAGTATTTCCCAAGAGGGCCGTAGCAATCAGCCCCAGCATTTT
>NA|NA|TRBJ2-7|TRBV5-4
CASSLAGTPSYEQYF
TGTGCCAGCAGCTTGGCGGGGACACCGTCCTACGAGCAGTACTTC
>NA|NA|TRBJ2-7|TRBV11-2
CASSLERGGGYEQYF
TGTGCCAGCAGCTTAGAGAGGGGAGGTGGGTACGAGCAGTACTTC
>NA|NA|TRBJ1-5|TRBV6-1
CASVQGGTGAQHF
TGTGCCAGCGTCCAAGGAGGGACCGGAGCCCAGCATTTT
>TRBD2|few|TRBJ2-7|TRBV4-1
CASSQELAGIGEQYF
TGCGCCAGCAGCCAAGAGCTAGCGGGAATAGGCGAGCAGTACTTC
>TRBD1|few|TRBJ2-7|TRBV5-1
CASSLSDRGYEQYF
TGCGCCAGCAGCTTGTCTGACAGGGGCTACGAGCAGTACTTC
>TRBD1|NA|TRBJ2-7|TRBV13
CASSPRDSAYEQYF
TGTGCCAGCAGCCCCCGGGACAGCGCCTACGAGCAGTACTTC
>TRBD2|NA|TRBJ2-1|TRBV29-1
CSGRETSSYNEQFF
TGCAGCGGTAGGGAGACTAGCAGCTACAATGAGCAGTTCTTC
>TRBD2|NA|TRBJ2-1|TRBV4-1
CASSQGSGTSNEQFF
TGCGCCAGCAGCCAGGGATCCGGGACTAGCAATGAGCAGTTCTTC
>NA|NA|TRBJ1-2|TRBV6-1
CASSDLRGRANYGYTF
TGTGCCAGCAGTGACCTGCGGGGGAGGGCCAACTATGGCTACACCTTC
>NA|few|TRBJ2-1|TRBV7-9
CSSSFLGNEQFF
TGTTCCAGCAGCTTTCTCGGCAATGAGCAGTTCTTC
>NA|NA|TRBJ2-7|TRBV6-5
CASSLDPQGTYEQYF
TGTGCCAGCAGTCTCGACCCACAGGGAACCTACGAGCAGTACTTC
>TRBD2|once|TRBJ2-1|TRBV27
CASSLGTSGNEQFF
TGTGCCAGCAGTTTGGGGACTAGCGGCAATGAGCAGTTCTTC
>NA|few|TRBJ1-1|TRBV28
CASSLMTDPGRTEAFF
TGTGCCAGCAGTTTGATGACAGACCCAGGACGAACTGAAGCTTTCTTT
>NA|NA|TRBJ1-5|TRBV28
CASSFGGADQPQHF
TGTGCCAGCAGTTTTGGGGGGGCCGATCAGCCCCAGCATTTT
>NA|NA|TRBJ1-5|TRBV10-3
CAISGADQPQHF
TGTGCCATCAGTGGGGCAGATCAGCCCCAGCATTTT
>NA|NA|TRBJ2-3|TRBV5-6
CASSLASAGDTQYF
TGTGCCAGCAGCTTGGCCTCGGCAGGAGATACGCAGTATTTT
>NA|NA|TRBJ1-6|TRBV6-5
CASSYSLGGSNSPLHF
TGTGCCAGCAGTTACTCGTTGGGGGGGAGTAATTCACCCCTCCACTTT
>NA|once|TRBJ2-5|TRBV9
CASSVAASRRETQYF
TGTGCCAGCAGCGTAGCGGCTAGCCGTCGGGAGACCCAGTACTTC
>TRBD1|NA|TRBJ2-5|TRBV10-3
CAISTGTEQETQYF
TGTGCCATCAGCACCGGGACAGAGCAAGAGACCCAGTACTTC
>TRBD1|NA|TRBJ2-7|TRBV28
CASSLPDRAIDEQYF
TGTGCCAGCAGTTTACCGGACAGGGCCATAGACGAGCAGTACTTC
>TRBD1|few|TRBJ2-7|TRBV5-4
CASSLGGQGNEQYF
TGTGCCAGCAGCTTGGGTGGACAGGGTAACGAGCAGTACTTC
>NA|once|TRBJ1-5|TRBV5-1
CASSPSYSGGQPQHF
TGCGCCAGCAGCCCCTCTTACTCGGGAGGTCAGCCCCAGCATTTT
>NA|NA|TRBJ1-5|TRBV19
CASSIVYQPQHF
TGTGCCAGTAGTATAGTCTATCAGCCCCAGCATTTT
>TRBD2|NA|TRBJ2-2|TRBV10-2
CASRLAGVDTGELFF
TGCGCCAGCAGGTTAGCGGGAGTGGACACCGGGGAGCTGTTTTTT
>NA|once|TRBJ1-5|TRBV28
CASSLGANSNQPQHF
TGTGCCAGCAGCCTTGGGGCCAATAGCAATCAGCCCCAGCATTTT
>NA|once|TRBJ1-1|TRBV30
CAWTRLGGEGTEAFF
TGTGCCTGGACCAGACTAGGAGGGGAGGGCACTGAAGCTTTCTTT
>NA|NA|TRBJ1-5|TRBV19
CASTQTGGFPQHF
TGTGCCAGTACCCAAACCGGGGGTTTTCCCCAGCATTTT
>NA|NA|TRBJ2-7|TRBV28
CASSFNEQYF
TGTGCCAGCAGTTTTAACGAGCAGTACTTC
>TRBD2|NA|TRBJ2-1|TRBV13
CASSYGTGGNEQFF
TGTGCCAGCAGCTACGGAACGGGGGGGAATGAGCAGTTCTTC
>TRBD1|few|TRBJ2-3|TRBV5-6
CASSWDRKVADTQYF
TGTGCCAGCAGCTGGGACAGGAAAGTTGCAGATACGCAGTATTTT
>NA|NA|TRBJ1-3|TRBV27
CASSYEPGNTIYF
TGTGCCAGCAGTTATGAGCCGGGTAACACCATATATTTT
>NA|NA|TRBJ1-3|TRBV28
CASRFQGLDSTIYF
TGTGCCAGCAGATTTCAGGGCCTGGATAGCACCATATATTTT
>NA|few|TRBJ1-4|TRBV28
CASSPGAVWEKLFF
TGTGCCAGCAGTCCAGGGGCAGTATGGGAAAAACTGTTTTTT